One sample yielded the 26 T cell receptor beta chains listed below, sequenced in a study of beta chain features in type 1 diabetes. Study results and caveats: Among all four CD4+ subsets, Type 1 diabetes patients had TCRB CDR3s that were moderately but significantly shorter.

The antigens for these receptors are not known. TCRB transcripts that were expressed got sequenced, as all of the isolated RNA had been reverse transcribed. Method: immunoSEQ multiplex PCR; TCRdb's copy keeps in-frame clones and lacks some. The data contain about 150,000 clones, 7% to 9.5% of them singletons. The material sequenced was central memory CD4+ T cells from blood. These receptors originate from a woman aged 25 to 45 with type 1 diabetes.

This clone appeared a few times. CDR3 in amino acids: CASSPFPSGADTQYF. The CDR3 coding sequence is TGTGCCAGCAGCCCATTTCCCTCCGGGGCAGATACGCAGTATTTT. V gene TRBV7-9 combines with J gene TRBJ2-3; TRBD2 might be the D (5 bases). V lost 5 bases, J lost 4 bases, and 16 bases lay in between. Germline values: CDR1 SEHNR, CDR2 FQNEAQ (reference sequence). The CDR3 spans 15 residues. Based on the CDR3 plus reference TRBV7-9 and TRBJ2-3, the full variable domain is DTGVSQNPRHKITKRGQNVTFRCDPISEHNRLYWYRQTLGQGPEFLTYFQNEAQLEKSRLLSDRFSAERPKGSFSTLEIQRTEQGDSAMYLCASSPFPSGADTQYFGPGTRLTVL.

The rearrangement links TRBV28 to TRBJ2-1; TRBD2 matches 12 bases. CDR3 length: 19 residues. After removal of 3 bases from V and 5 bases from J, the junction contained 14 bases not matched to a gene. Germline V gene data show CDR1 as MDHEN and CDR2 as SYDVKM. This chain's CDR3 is CASSFGRASGRGGNNEQFF. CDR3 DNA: TGTGCCAGCAGTTTTGGAAGGGCTAGCGGGAGGGGAGGGAACAATGAGCAGTTCTTC.

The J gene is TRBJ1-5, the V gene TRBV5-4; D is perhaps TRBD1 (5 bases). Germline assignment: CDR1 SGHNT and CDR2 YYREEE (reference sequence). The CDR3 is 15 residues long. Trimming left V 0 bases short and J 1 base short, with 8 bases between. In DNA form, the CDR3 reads TGTGCCAGCAGCTTGGCCCCAGGGAGCAATCAGCCCCAGCATTTT. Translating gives CASSLAPGSNQPQHF. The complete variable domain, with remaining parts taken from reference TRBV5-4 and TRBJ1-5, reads ETGVTQSPTHLIKTRGQQVTLRCSSQSGHNTVSWYQQALGQGPQFIFQYYREEENGRGNFPPRFSGLQFPNYSSELNVNALELDDSALYLCASSLAPGSNQPQHFGDGTRLSIL.

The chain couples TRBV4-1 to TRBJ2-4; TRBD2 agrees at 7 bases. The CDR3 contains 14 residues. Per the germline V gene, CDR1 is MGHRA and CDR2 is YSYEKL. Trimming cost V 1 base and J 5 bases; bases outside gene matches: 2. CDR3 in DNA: TGCGCCAGCAGCCAAGGTCTAGCGGAAAACATTCAGTACTTC. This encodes CASSQGLAENIQYF.

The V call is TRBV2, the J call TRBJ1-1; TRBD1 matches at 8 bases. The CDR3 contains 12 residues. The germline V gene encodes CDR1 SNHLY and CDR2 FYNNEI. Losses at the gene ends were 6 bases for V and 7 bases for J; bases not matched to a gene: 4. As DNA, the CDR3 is TGTGCCAGCAGCATACAGGGGGTTGAAGCTTTCTTT. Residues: CASSIQGVEAFF.

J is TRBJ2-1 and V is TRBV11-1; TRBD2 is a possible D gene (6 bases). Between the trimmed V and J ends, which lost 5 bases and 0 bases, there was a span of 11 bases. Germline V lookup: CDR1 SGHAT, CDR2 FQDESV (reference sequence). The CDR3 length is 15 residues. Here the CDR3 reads CASSISGYSYNEQFF. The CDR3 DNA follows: TGTGCCAGCAGCATCAGCGGGTACTCCTACAATGAGCAGTTCTTC.

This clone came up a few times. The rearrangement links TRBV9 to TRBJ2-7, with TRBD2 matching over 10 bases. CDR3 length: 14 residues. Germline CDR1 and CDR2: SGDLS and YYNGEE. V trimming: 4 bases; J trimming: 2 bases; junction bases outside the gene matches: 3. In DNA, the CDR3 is TGTGCCAGCAGCACTAGCGGGACCGCCTACGAGCAGTACTTC. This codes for CASSTSGTAYEQYF.

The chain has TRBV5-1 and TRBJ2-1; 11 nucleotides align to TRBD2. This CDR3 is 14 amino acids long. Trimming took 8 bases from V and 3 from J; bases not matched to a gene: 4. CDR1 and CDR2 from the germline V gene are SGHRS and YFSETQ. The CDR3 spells CASQLAGGYNEQFF. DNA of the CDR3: TGCGCCAGTCAGCTAGCGGGGGGCTACAATGAGCAGTTCTTC.

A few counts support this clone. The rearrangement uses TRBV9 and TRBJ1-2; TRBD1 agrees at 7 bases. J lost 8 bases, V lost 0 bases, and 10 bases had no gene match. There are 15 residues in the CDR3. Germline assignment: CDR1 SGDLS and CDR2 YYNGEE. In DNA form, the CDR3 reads TGTGCCAGCAGCGTAGCTGAGGGGGCGAGTCAAGGCTACACCTTC. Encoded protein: CASSVAEGASQGYTF.

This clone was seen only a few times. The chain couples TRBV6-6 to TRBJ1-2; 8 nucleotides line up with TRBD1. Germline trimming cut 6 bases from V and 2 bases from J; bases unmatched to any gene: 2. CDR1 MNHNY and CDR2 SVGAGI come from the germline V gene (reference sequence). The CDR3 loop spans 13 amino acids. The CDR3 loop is CASSWTGNYGYTF. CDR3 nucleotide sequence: TGTGCCAGCAGCTGGACAGGGAACTATGGCTACACCTTC.

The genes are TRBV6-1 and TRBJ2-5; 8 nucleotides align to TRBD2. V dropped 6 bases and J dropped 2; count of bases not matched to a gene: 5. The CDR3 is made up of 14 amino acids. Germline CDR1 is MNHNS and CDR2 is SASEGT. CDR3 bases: TGTGCCAGCAGCGCGGGAGGCGGGCAAGAGACCCAGTACTTC. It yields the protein CASSAGGGQETQYF.

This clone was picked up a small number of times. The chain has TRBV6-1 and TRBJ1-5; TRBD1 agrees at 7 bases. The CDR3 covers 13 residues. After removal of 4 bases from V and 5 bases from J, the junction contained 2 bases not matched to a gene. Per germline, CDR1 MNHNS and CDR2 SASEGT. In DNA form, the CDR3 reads TGTGCCAGCAGTGGGACAGGAGATCAGCCCCAGCATTTT. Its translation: CASSGTGDQPQHF.

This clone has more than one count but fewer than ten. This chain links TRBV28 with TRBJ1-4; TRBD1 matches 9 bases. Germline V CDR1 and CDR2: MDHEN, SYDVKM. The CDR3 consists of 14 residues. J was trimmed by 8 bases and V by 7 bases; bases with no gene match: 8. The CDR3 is CASTSPTGGEKLFF. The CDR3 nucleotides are TGTGCCAGCACCAGCCCGACAGGGGGGGAAAAACTGTTTTTT. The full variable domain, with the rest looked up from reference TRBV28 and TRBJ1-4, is DVKVTQSSRYLVKRTGEKVFLECVQDMDHENMFWYRQDPGLGLRLIYFSYDVKMKEKGDIPEGYSVSREKKERFSLILESASTNQTSMYLCASTSPTGGEKLFFGSGTQLSVL.

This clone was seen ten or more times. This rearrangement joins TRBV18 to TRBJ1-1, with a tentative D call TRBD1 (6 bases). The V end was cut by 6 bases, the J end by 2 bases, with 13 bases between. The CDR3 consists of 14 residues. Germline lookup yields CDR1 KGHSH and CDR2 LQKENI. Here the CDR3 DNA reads TGTGCCAGCTCCCGACAGGCGACTAACACTGAAGCTTTCTTT. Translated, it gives CASSRQATNTEAFF.

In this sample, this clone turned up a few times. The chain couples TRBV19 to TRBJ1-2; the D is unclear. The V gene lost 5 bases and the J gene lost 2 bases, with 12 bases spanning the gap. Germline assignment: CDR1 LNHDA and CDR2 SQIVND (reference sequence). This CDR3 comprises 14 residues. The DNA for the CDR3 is TGTGCCAGTAGTGTGGACTTTGGAAACTATGGCTACACCTTC. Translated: CASSVDFGNYGYTF.

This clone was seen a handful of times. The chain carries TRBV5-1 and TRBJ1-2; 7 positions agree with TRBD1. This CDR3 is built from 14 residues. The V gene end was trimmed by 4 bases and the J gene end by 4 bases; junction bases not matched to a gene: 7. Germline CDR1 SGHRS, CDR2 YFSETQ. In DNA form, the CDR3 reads TGCGCCAGCAGCCCGGGGGACAGATCCTATGGCTACACCTTC. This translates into CASSPGDRSYGYTF.

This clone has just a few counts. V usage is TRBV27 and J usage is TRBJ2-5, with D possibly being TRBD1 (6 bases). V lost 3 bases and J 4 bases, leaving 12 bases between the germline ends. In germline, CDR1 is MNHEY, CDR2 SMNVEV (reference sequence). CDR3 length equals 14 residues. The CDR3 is CASSLTGPRETQYF. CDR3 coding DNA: TGTGCCAGCAGTTTGACAGGTCCTAGAGAGACCCAGTACTTC.

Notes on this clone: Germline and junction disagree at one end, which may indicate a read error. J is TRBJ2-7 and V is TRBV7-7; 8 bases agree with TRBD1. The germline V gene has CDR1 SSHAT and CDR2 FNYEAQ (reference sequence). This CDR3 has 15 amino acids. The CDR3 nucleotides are TGTGCTAGCAGCCAAGAAGGACAGGGAGCCTACGAGCAGTACTTC. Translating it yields CASSQEGQGAYEQYF.

The CDR3 nucleotides read TGCGCCAGCAGCTTGGTTGAGGGAGGGACTTCAGAGACCCAGTACTTC. Translating gives CASSLVEGGTSETQYF. The chain recombines TRBV5-1 with TRBJ2-5, with 7 bases identical to TRBD2. Germline V gene lookup returns CDR1 SGHRS and CDR2 YFSETQ. The CDR3 runs to 16 residues. V lost 0 bases, J lost 4 bases, and 9 bases stayed unmatched.

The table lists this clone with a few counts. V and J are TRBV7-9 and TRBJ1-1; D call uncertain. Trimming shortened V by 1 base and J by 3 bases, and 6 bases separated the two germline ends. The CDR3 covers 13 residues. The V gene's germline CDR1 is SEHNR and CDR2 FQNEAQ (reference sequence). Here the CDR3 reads CASSLGEDTEAFF. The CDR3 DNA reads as TGTGCCAGCAGCTTAGGCGAGGACACTGAAGCTTTCTTT.

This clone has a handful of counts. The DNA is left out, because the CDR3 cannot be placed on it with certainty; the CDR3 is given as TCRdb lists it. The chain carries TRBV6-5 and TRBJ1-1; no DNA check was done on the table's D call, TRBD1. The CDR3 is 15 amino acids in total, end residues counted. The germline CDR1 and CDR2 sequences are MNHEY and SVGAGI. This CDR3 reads CASSTSAMGATEAFF.

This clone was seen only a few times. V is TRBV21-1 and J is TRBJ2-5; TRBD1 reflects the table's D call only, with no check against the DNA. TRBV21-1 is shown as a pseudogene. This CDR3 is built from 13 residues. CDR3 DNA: TGTGCCAGCAGCAAATGGGGCCGGGAGACCCAGTACTTC. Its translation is CASSKWGRETQYF.

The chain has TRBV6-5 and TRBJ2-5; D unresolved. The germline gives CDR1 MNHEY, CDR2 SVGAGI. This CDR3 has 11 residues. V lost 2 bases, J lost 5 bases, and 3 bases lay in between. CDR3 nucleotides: TGTGCCAGCAGTTACGGCGAGACCCAGTACTTC. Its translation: CASSYGETQYF.

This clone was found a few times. In DNA, the CDR3 is TGTGCCAGCTCACATAGCGGAAGCTCCTACAATGAGCAGTTCTTC. This gives the protein CASSHSGSSYNEQFF. This chain links TRBV18 with TRBJ2-1; TRBD2 might be the D (6 bases). In germline, CDR1 is KGHSH, CDR2 LQKENI. Trimming took off 4 bases at V and 0 bases at J, with 10 bases between the two ends. CDR3 length equals 15 residues.

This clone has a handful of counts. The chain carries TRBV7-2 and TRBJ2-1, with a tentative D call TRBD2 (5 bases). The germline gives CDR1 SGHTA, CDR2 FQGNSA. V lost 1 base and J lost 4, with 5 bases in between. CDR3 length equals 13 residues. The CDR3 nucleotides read TGTGCCAGCAGCTTAGGACTATACAATGAGCAGTTCTTC. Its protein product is CASSLGLYNEQFF.

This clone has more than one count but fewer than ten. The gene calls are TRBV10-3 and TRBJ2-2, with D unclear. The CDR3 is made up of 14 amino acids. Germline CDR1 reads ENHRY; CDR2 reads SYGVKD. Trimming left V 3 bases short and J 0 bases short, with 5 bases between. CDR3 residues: CAISDTTNTGELFF. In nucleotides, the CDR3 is TGTGCCATCAGTGACACAACGAACACCGGGGAGCTGTTTTTT.